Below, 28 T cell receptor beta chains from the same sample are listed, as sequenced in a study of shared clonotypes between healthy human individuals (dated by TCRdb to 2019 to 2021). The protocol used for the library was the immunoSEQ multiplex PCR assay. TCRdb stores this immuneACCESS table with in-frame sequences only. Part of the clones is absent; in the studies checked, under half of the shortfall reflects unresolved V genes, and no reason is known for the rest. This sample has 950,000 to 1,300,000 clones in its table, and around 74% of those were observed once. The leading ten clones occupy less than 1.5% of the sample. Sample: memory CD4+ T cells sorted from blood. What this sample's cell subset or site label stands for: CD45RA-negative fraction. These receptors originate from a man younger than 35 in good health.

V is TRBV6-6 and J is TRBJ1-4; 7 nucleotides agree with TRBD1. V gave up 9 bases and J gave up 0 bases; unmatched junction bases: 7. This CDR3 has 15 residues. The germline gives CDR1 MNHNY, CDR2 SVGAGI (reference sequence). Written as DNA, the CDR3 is TGTGCCAGTGCGACAGGGACGTCAACTAATGAAAAACTGTTTTTT. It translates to CASATGTSTNEKLFF.

CDR3 sequence reads: CASLRLFQETQYF. The CDR3 DNA is TGTGCCAGCTTACGACTATTTCAAGAGACCCAGTACTTC. This sequence joins TRBV18 and TRBJ2-5, with D possibly being TRBD2 (5 bases). This CDR3 is 13 amino acids long. The ends were cut back, 7 bases at V and 2 bases at J, with 11 bases in the middle. CDR1 KGHSH and CDR2 LQKENI come from the germline V gene.

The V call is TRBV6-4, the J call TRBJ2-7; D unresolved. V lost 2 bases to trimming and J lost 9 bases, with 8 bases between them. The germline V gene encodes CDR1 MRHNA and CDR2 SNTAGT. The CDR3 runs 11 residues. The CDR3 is CASSDRVSQYF. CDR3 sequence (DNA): TGTGCCAGCAGTGACAGGGTATCGCAGTACTTC.

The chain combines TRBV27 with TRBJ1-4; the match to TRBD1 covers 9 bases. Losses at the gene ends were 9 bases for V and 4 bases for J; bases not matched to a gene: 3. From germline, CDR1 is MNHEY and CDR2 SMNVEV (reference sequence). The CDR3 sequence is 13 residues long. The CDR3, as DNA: TGTGCCAGTAGGGACAGGGTTAATGAAAAACTGTTTTTT. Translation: CASRDRVNEKLFF.

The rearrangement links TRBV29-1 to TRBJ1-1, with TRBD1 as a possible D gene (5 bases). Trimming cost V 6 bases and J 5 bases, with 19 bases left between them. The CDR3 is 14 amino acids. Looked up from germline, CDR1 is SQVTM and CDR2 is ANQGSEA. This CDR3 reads CSVPTDGGRTEAFF. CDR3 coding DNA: TGCAGCGTCCCAACCGACGGGGGGAGGACTGAAGCTTTCTTT.

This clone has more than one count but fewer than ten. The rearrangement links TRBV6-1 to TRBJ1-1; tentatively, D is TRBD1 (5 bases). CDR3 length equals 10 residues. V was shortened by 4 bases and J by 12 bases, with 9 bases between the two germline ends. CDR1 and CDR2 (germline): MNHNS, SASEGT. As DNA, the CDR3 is TGTGCCAGCAGTGGACAGTTCCCTTTCTTT. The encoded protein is CASSGQFPFF.

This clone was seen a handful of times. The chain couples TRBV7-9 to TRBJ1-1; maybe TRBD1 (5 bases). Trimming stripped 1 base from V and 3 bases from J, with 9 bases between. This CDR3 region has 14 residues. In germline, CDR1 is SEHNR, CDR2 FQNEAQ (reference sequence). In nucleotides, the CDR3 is TGTGCCAGCAGCTTAGGGGTGGGGGACACTGAAGCTTTCTTT. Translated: CASSLGVGDTEAFF. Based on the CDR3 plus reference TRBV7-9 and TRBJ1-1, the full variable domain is DTGVSQNPRHKITKRGQNVTFRCDPISEHNRLYWYRQTLGQGPEFLTYFQNEAQLEKSRLLSDRFSAERPKGSFSTLEIQRTEQGDSAMYLCASSLGVGDTEAFFGQGTRLTVV.

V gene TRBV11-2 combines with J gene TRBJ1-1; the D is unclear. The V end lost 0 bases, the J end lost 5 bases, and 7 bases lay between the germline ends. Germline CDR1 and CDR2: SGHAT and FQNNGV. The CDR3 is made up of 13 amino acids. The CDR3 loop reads CASSLEPATEAFF. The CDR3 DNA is TGTGCCAGCAGCTTAGAGCCGGCTACTGAAGCTTTCTTT.

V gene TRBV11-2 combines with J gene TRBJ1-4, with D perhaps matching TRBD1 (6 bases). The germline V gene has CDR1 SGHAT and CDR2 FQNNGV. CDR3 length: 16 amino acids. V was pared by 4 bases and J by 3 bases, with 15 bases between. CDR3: CASSSLSGQPNEKLFF. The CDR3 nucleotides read TGTGCCAGCAGCTCCCTCTCAGGACAGCCTAATGAAAAACTGTTTTTT.

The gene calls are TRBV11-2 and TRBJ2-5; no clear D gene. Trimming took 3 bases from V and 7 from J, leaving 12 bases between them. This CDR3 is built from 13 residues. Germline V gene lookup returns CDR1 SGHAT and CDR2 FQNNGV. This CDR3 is CASSLERLGTQYF. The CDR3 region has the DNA TGTGCCAGCAGCTTGGAAAGGTTGGGGACCCAGTACTTC.

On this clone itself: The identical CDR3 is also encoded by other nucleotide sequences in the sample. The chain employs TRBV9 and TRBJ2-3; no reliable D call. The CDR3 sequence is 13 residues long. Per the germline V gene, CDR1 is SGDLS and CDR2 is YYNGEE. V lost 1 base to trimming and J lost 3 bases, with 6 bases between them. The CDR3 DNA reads TGTGCCAGCAGCGTAACCTCGACAGATACGCAGTATTTT. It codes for CASSVTSTDTQYF.

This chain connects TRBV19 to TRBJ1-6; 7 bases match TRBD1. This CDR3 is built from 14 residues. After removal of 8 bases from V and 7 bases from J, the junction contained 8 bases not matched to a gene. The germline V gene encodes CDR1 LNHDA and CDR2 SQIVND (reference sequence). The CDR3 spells CASGDGTANSPLHF. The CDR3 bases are TGTGCCAGTGGGGATGGGACAGCGAATTCACCCCTCCACTTT.

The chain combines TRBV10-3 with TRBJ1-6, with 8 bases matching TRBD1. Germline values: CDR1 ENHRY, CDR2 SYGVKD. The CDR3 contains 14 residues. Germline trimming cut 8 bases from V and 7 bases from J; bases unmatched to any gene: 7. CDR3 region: CAIGGQGDNSPLHF. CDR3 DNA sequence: TGTGCCATCGGAGGACAGGGCGACAATTCACCCCTCCACTTT.

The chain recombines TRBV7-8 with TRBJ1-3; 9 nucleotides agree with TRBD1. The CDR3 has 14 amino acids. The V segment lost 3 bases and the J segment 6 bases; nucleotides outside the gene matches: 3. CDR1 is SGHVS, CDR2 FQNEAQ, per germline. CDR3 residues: CASSFRDRENTIYF. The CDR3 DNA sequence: TGTGCCAGCAGCTTCCGGGACAGGGAAAACACCATATATTTT.

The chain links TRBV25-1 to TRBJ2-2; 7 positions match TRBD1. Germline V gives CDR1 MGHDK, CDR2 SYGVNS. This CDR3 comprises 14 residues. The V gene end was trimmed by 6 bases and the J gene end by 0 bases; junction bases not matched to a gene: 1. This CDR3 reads CASRGTANTGELFF. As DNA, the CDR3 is TGTGCCAGCAGGGGGACAGCGAACACCGGGGAGCTGTTTTTT.

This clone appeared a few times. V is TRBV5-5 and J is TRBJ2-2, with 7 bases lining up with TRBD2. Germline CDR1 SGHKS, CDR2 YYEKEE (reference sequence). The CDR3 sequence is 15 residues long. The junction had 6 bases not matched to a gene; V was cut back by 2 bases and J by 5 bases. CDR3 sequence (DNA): TGTGCCAGCAGCTTCGGCGGGAGACAAACCGGGGAGCTGTTTTTT. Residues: CASSFGGRQTGELFF. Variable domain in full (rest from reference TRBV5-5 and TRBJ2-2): DAGVTQSPTHLIKTRGQQVTLRCSPISGHKSVSWYQQVLGQGPQFIFQYYEKEERGRGNFPDRFSARQFPNYSSELNVNALLLGDSALYLCASSFGGRQTGELFFGEGSRLTVL.

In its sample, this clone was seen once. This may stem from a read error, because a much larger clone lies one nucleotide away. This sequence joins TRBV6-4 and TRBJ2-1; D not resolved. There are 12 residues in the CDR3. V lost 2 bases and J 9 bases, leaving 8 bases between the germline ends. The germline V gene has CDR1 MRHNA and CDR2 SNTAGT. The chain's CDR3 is CASSDRVGEQFF. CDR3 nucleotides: TGTGCCAGCAGTGACAGGGTGGGTGAGCAGTTCTTC.

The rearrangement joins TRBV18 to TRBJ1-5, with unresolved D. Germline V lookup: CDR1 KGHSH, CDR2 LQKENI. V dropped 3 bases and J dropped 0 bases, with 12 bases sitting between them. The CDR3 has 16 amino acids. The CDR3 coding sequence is TGTGCCAGCTCACCGTTTGGTTCTAATAGCAATCAGCCCCAGCATTTT. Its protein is CASSPFGSNSNQPQHF.

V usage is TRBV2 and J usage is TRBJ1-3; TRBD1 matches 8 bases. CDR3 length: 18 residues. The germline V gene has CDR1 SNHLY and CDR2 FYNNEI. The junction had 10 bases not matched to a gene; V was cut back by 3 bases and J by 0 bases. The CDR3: CASSEGRGLSNSGNTIYF. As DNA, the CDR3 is TGTGCCAGCAGTGAGGGCAGGGGGCTCTCGAACTCTGGAAACACCATATATTTT. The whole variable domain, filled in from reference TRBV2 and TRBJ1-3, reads EPEVTQTPSHQVTQMGQEVILRCVPISNHLYFYWYRQILGQKVEFLVSFYNNEISEKSEIFDDQFSVERPDGSNFTLKIRSTKLEDSAMYFCASSEGRGLSNSGNTIYFGEGSWLTVV.

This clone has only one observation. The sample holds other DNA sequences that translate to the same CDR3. Here the CDR3 reads CASSLEGGPYGYTF. In DNA form, the CDR3 reads TGTGCCAGCAGCTTAGAAGGGGGCCCCTATGGCTACACCTTC. The chain carries TRBV7-9 and TRBJ1-2; 7 bases agree with TRBD1. The V gene end was trimmed by 1 base and the J gene end by 4 bases; junction bases not matched to a gene: 3. The CDR3 totals 14 residues. Germline CDR1 reads SEHNR; CDR2 reads FQNEAQ (reference sequence).

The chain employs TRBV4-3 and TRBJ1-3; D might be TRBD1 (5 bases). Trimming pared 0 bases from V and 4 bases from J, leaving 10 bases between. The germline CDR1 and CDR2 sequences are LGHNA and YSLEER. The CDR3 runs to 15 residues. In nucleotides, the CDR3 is TGCGCCAGCAGCCAAGATTTAGGGGCCGGAAACACCATATATTTT. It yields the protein CASSQDLGAGNTIYF.

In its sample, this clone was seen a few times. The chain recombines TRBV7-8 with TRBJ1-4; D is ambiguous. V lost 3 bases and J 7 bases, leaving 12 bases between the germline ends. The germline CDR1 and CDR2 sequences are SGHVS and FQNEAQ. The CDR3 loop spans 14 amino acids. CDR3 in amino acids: CASSFSGLGEKLFF. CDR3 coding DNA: TGTGCCAGCAGCTTCTCAGGATTAGGTGAAAAACTGTTTTTT.

CDR3 amino acids: CASRDHRVSTDTQYF. As DNA, the CDR3 is TGCGCCAGCAGAGACCACAGGGTTAGCACAGATACGCAGTATTTT. The chain uses TRBV10-2 and TRBJ2-3, with D perhaps matching TRBD1 (6 bases). Looked up from germline, CDR1 is WSHSY and CDR2 is SAAADI. V gave up 6 bases and J gave up 0 bases, with 13 bases separating them. The CDR3 spans 15 residues.

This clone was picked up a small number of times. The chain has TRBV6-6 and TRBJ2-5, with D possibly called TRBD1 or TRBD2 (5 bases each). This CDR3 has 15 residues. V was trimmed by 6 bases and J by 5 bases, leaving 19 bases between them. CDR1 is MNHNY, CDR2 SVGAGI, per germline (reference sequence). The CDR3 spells CASRWGLGVSETQYF. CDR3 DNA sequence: TGTGCCAGCAGGTGGGGGTTGGGAGTGTCCGAGACCCAGTACTTC.

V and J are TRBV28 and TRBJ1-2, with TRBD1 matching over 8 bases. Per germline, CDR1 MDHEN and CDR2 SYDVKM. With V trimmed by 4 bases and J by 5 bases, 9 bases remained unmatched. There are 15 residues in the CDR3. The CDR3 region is CASSSGQATRYGYTF. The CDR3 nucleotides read TGTGCCAGCAGTTCGGGACAGGCGACTCGTTATGGCTACACCTTC.

CDR3 nucleotides: TGTGCCAGCAGTATACAGGGATATAGCAATCAGCCCCAGCATTTT. Its translation: CASSIQGYSNQPQHF. This chain connects TRBV28 to TRBJ1-5; a weak D match, TRBD1 (6 bases). Germline V lookup: CDR1 MDHEN, CDR2 SYDVKM. V was shortened by 5 bases and J by 0 bases, with 11 bases between the two germline ends. CDR3 length: 15 residues.

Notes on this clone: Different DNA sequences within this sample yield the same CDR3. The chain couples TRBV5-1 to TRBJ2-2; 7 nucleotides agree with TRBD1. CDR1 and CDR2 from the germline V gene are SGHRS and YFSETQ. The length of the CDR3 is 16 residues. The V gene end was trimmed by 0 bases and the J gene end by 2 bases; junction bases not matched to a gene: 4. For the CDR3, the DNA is TGCGCCAGCAGCTTGGTGGGGACAGCAAACACCGGGGAGCTGTTTTTT. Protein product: CASSLVGTANTGELFF. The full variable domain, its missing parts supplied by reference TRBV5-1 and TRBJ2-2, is KAGVTQTPRYLIKTRGQQVTLSCSPISGHRSVSWYQQTPGQGLQFLFEYFSETQRNKGNFPGRFSGRQFSNSRSEMNVSTLELGDSALYLCASSLVGTANTGELFFGEGSRLTVL.

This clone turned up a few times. CDR3 region: CASSEPTGGGTGELFF. CDR3 nucleotides: TGTGCCAGCAGTGAACCGACAGGGGGAGGAACCGGGGAGCTGTTTTTT. This chain connects TRBV6-1 to TRBJ2-2; 9 bases line up with TRBD1. Per germline, CDR1 MNHNS and CDR2 SASEGT. The CDR3 length is 16 residues. V was clipped by 2 bases and J by 5 bases; unmatched bases: 6.